This TCR beta chain was profiled in a study of PD-L1 blockade in urothelial cancer. Looking at the study overall: Median T cell yield per blood sample was about 140,000 cells.

The CDR3 runs to 14 residues. V shed 1 base, J shed 4 bases, and the junction held 4 bases outside the gene matches. Germline V gene data show CDR1 as GTSNPN and CDR2 as SVGIG (reference sequence). Study-wide results and caveats: Better progression-free and overall survival followed lower pretreatment blood clonality.

Remarks on this clone: Its cognate antigen is unknown.

Profiled with immunoSEQ multiplex PCR; TCRdb holds only in-frame clones, not every one. Among around 40,000 clones listed, 80% to 90% were seen once. The specimen comprised PBMCs, sampled around atezolizumab (anti-PD-L1) treatment. This TCR was recovered from a man in his 60s with urothelial cancer. This chain links TRBV30 with TRBJ2-1; TRBD2 matches at 7 bases. In DNA, the CDR3 is TGTGCCTGGAGTGGCCTAGCGGAATACAATGAGCAGTTCTTC. Amino acid sequence: CAWSGLAEYNEQFF.